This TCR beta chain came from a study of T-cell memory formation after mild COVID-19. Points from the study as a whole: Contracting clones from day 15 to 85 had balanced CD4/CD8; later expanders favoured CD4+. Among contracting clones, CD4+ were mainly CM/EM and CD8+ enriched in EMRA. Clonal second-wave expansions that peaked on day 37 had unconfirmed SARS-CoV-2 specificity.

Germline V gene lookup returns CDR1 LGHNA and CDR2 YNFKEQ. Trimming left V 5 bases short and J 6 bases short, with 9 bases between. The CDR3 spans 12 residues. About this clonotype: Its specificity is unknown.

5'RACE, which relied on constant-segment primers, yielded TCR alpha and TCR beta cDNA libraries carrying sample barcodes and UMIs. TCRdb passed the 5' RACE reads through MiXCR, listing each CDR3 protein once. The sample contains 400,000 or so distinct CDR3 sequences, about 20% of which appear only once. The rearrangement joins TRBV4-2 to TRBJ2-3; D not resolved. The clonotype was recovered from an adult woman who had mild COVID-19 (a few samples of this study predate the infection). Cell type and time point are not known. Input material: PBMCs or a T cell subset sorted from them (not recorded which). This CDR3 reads CASSREEDTQYF. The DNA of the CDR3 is TGTGCCAGCAGCAGAGAGGAGGATACGCAGTATTTT.